This paragraph reports one T cell receptor (beta chain). Its antigen is not yet known. Base qualities are not at hand, and no much larger clone is one base apart. This specimen belongs to a study of a mutant IDH1 vaccine in newly diagnosed glioma (dated by TCRdb to the early 2020s). Context from the whole study: In the chemotherapy-containing groups, vaccination started alongside temozolomide cycles, whereas in patients who had radiotherapy alone it started 4-6 weeks after radiotherapy. Of the 32 treated patients, about 60% were male and 37.5% were female, and the mean age was roughly 38 years. Before enrollment, patients had received standard therapy of radiotherapy alone, temozolomide alone, or radiochemotherapy with temozolomide; most received the combination. The week-35 safety follow-up was designated visit V12, and the week-47 end of study was designated visit V13. Peripheral blood was drawn at six visits: V03 (baseline), V05, V07, V10, V12 and V13. For exploratory analyses, longitudinal TCRB deep sequencing was carried out in about 25 treated patients wherever samples were available.

Study-wide conclusions, independent of this receptor: According to the authors, sample limitations meant that analyses of patient blood samples could not be reproduced. No apparent relationship was observed between pseudoprogression and alterations in the top peripheral T cell clonotypes detected by TCRB sequencing. Immune responses induced by the vaccine were seen in around 93% of patients across multiple MHC alleles. Availability determined which PBMC samples were chosen for TCRB deep sequencing.

The library was prepared using the immunoSEQ multiplex PCR assay. Rearranged TCR beta chain sequences were amplified with the hsTCRB Kit following the manufacturer's protocol. TCRB libraries were sequenced on an Illumina MiSeq. The authors processed their data as follows. Demultiplexing, trimming and gene mapping were performed with the kit vendor's proprietary platform. Imported from immuneACCESS, the table was reduced by TCRdb to in-frame sequences with V and J called. These copies leave out some clones; in studies compared against another copy, an unresolved V gene accounts for under half, and the cause of the remainder is not known. D and trimming come from the DNA, and the V and J calls and clone size come from that table. The sample table lists tens of thousands of clones, 70% to 90% of them with a count of one. Roughly 2% of the sample comes from the top ten. This specimen's time point label, per the study, means: week 35, safety follow-up. Each vaccine dose, consisting of 300 ug of a 20-mer mutant IDH1 peptide in Montanide, was administered subcutaneously with topical imiquimod. Patients received eight vaccinations in weeks 1, 3, 5, 7, 11, 15, 19 and 23, corresponding to visits V03 through V10. Donors had newly diagnosed WHO grade 3 or 4 IDH1-mutant astrocytomas with loss of nuclear ATRX. The samples were drawn from NOA16, a multicentre, single-arm, open-label phase I trial in Germany that tested a mutant IDH1 peptide vaccine in humans for the first time. Genomic DNA for TCRB sequencing was extracted from EDTA blood using the DNeasy Blood and Tissue Kit.

The germline V gene yields SGDLS for CDR1 and YYNGEE for CDR2. Its CDR3 holds 14 amino acids, cysteine through phenylalanine. Just CDR3 DNA is preserved here, 42 bases in frame from base 1. Compared with germline, V lacks 3 bases and J lacks 8 bases; bases without a gene match: 8. This TCR came from a man aged 25 to 40 with glioma. Recombination connected TRBV9 to TRBJ1-2, and 9 bases in between align with TRBD1. The material sequenced was PBMCs, taken from a glioma patient whose treatment included an IDH1 peptide vaccine. In nucleotide form, the sequence is TGTGCCAGCAGCGGGCCGGGACAGGGTAAAGGCTACACCTTC. The translation is CASSGPGQGKGYTF.